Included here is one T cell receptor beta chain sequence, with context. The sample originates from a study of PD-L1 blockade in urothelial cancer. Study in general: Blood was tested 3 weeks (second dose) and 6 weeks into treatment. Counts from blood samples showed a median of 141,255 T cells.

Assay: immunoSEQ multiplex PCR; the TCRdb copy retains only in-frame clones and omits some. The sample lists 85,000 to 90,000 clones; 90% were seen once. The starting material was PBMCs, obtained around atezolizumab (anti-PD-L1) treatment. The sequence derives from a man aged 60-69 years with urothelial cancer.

The CDR3 reads CASVGLAGEYEQFF. In nucleotides, the CDR3 is TGCGCCAGCGTAGGACTAGCGGGGGAATATGAGCAGTTCTTC. The V call is TRBV10-1, the J call TRBJ2-1; 13 bases fit TRBD2. V lost 8 bases, J lost 8 bases, and 6 bases stayed unmatched. Germline V gene data show CDR1 as WNHNN and CDR2 as SYGVQD (reference sequence). The CDR3 covers 14 residues.